Listed here is a single T cell receptor beta chain. Its specificity is not known. Trimming at V came to 0 bases and at J to 8 bases, leaving 1 base not matched to a gene. The length of the CDR3 is 13 residues. Germline V gene data show CDR1 as SGHRS and CDR2 as YFSETQ. PCR used 60 Vbeta primers and 13 Jbeta primers. Sequenced by immunoSEQ multiplex PCR; TCRdb stores in-frame clones only, minus some. The sample carries 74,000 or so clones, 78% recorded once. The source of the sample is a study of cytomegalovirus exposure and HLA in healthy donors. Looking at the study overall: Early released data had around 89 million unique TCRs, all coming from HLA-typed donors.

Findings and limits, study-wide: Per a prior analysis, the majority of TCR beta V segments were productive roughly 90% or roughly 30% of the time. A classifier reportedly called cytomegalovirus status with high sensitivity and specificity. Across donors, presence/absence analyses took sequencing depth to be roughly uniform.

Specimen: PBMCs. This chain uses TRBV5-1 with TRBJ2-1, with 8 bases matching TRBD1. The receptor was derived from a male donor in good health and CMV-seropositive. CDR3 sequence: CASSLVTGDEQFF. In DNA, the CDR3 is TGCGCCAGCAGCTTGGTGACAGGGGATGAGCAGTTCTTC.